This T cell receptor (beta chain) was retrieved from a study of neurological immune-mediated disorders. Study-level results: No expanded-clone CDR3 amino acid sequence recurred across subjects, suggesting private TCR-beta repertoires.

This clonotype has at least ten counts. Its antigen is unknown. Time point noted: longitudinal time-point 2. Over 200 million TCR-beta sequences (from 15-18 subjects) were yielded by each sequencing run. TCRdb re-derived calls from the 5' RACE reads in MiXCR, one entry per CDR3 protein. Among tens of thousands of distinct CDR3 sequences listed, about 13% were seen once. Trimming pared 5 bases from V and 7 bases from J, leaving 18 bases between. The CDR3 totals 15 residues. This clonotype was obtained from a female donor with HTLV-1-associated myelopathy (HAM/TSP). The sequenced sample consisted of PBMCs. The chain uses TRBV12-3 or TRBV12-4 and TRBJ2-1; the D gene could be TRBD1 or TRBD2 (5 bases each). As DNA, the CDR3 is TGTGCCAGCAGTCCCGGAGGCCCCTGGGGGAATGAGCAGTTCTTC. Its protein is CASSPGGPWGNEQFF.